One T cell receptor (beta chain) is described in this entry. Antigen specificity is unknown. These data come from a study of CD8 T cells in ankylosing spondylitis. Whole-study findings and limits: A CD8+ phenotype characterized the disease-linked clones, which were relatively rare in peripheral blood. Typical of ankylosing spondylitis blood, it appeared, was a TCR beta motif of seven to nine highly homologous variants.

Library preparation for TCR beta used quantitative 5'-RACE with molecular barcodes. TCRdb re-called the 5' RACE reads through MiXCR, storing one row per CDR3 protein. The sample has approximately 550,000 distinct CDR3 sequences, roughly 13% seen once. Deletions cut 4 bases from V and 1 base from J, with 7 bases between. Per the germline V gene, CDR1 is LNHDA and CDR2 is SQIVND (reference sequence). The CDR3 runs to 13 residues. The rearrangement uses TRBV19 and TRBJ1-1; D remains unclear. Sequencing used blood, either unsorted or a sorted T cell fraction (not recorded which). This sequence originates from a male donor with ankylosing spondylitis. CDR3 amino acids: CASSTTENTEAFF. The CDR3 region has the DNA TGTGCCAGTAGTACGACGGAGAACACTGAAGCTTTCTTT.